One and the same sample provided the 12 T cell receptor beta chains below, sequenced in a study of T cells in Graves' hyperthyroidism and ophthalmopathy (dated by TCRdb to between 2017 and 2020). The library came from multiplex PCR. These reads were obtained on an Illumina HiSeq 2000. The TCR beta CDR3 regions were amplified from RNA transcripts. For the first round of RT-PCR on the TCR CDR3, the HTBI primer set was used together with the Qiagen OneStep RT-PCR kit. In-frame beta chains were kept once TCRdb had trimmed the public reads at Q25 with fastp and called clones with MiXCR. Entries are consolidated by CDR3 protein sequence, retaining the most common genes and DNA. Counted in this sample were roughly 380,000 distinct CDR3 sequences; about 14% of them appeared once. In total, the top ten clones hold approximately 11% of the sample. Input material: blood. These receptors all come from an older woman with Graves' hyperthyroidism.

The CDR3: CASVDTGELFF. The DNA for the CDR3 is TGCGCCAGCGTAGACACCGGGGAGCTGTTTTTT. V and J are TRBV5-1 and TRBJ2-2; D unclear. In germline, CDR1 is SGHRS, CDR2 YFSETQ. V was cut by 7 bases and J by 3 bases, with 4 bases left in between. This CDR3 contains 11 residues. Looking up the rest from reference TRBV5-1 and TRBJ2-2 gives the full variable domain: KAGVTQTPRYLIKTRGQQVTLSCSPISGHRSVSWYQQTPGQGLQFLFEYFSETQRNKGNFPGRFSGRQFSNSRSEMNVSTLELGDSALYLCASVDTGELFFGEGSRLTVL.

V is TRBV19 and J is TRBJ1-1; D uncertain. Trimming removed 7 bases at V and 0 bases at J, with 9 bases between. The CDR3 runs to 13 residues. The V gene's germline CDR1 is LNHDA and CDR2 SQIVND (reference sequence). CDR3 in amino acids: CASIAGMNTEAFF. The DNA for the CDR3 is TGTGCCAGTATAGCGGGGATGAACACTGAAGCTTTCTTT.

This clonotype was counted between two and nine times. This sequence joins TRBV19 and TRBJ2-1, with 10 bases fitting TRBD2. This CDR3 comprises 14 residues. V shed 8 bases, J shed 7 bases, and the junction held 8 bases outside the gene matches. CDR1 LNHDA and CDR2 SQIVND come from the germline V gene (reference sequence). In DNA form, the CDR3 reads TGTGCCAGTTCTCTAGCGGGAGAATGGAATGAGCAGTTCTTC. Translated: CASSLAGEWNEQFF.

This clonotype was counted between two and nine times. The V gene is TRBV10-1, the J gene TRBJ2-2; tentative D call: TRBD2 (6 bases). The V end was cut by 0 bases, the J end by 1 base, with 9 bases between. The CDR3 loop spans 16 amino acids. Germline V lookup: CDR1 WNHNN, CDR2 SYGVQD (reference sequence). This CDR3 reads CASSESGAGNTGELFF. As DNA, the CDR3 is TGCGCCAGCAGTGAGTCCGGAGCGGGGAACACCGGGGAGCTGTTTTTT.

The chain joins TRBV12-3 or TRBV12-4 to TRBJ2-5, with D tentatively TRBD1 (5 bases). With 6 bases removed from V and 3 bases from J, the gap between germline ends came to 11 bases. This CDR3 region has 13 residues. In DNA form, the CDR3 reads TGTGCCAGCAGAGCAGGGTCGGAAGAGACCCAGTACTTC. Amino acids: CASRAGSEETQYF.

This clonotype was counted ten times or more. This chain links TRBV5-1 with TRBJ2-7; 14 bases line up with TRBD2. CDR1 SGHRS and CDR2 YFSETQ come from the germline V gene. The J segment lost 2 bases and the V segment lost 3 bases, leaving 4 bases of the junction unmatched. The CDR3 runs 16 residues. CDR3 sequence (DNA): TGCGCCAGCAGCTCACGACTAGCGGGAGGGGCCTACGAGCAGTACTTC. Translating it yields CASSSRLAGGAYEQYF.

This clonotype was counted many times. CDR3 region: CASGRGRGQNTDTQYF. The CDR3 bases are TGTGCCAGCGGGAGGGGGAGGGGACAAAACACAGATACGCAGTATTTT. This sequence joins TRBV6-1 and TRBJ2-3; D is perhaps TRBD2 (7 bases). Per the germline V gene, CDR1 is MNHNS and CDR2 is SASEGT. With 8 bases removed from V and 2 bases from J, the gap between germline ends came to 20 bases. CDR3 length: 16 residues.

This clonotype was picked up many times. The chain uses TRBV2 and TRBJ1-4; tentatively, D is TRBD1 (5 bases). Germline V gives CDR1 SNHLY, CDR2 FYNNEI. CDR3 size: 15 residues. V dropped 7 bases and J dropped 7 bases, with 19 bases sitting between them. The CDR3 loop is CASTRNRGVGEKLFF. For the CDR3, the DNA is TGTGCCAGCACCCGAAATCGGGGGGTGGGTGAAAAACTGTTTTTT.

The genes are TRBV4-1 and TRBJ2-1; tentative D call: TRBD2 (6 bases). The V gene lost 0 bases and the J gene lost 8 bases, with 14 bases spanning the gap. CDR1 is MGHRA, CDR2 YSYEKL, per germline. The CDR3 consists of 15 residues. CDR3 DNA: TGCGCCAGCAGCCAAGATGGCGGGCGGAGGGATGAGCAGTTCTTC. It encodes CASSQDGGRRDEQFF.

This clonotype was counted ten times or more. The CDR3 region has the DNA TGTGCCAGCAGTTTGGGCTACGGACCGTTCTTC. Translated, it gives CASSLGYGPFF. The chain joins TRBV12-3 or TRBV12-4 to TRBJ2-1; D gene ambiguous. The CDR3 extends over 11 amino acids. Trimming pared 3 bases from V and 15 bases from J, leaving 12 bases between.

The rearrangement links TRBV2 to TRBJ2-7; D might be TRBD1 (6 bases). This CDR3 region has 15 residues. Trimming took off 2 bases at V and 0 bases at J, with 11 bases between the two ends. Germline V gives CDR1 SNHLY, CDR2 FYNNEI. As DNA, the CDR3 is TGTGCCAGCAGTGAACGCCAAGGGGGCTCCTACGAGCAGTACTTC. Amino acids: CASSERQGGSYEQYF.

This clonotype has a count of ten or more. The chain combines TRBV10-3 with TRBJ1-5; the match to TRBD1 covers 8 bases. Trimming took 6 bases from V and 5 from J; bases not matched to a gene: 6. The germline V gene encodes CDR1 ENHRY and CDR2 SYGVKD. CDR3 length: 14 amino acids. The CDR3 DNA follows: TGTGCCATCAGGGATGGACAGGGATATCAGCCCCAGCATTTT. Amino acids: CAIRDGQGYQPQHF.